This TCR beta chain was sequenced for a study of human T cells and chemical hapten exposure. Study-level points and caveats: No change in TCRs above 1 in 1000 frequency was produced by DPC sensitization.

The CDR3 totals 13 residues. The germline V gene encodes CDR1 LGHNT and CDR2 FRNRAP. V shed 5 bases and J shed 4 bases, with 9 bases lying between them. Extraction of total RNA was performed on unfractionated whole blood. This clonotype came up a few times. Its matching antigen is unknown. In the library, unique molecular identifiers were attached to individual cDNA molecules. Original processing notes: Counting gave a median of approximately 97,000 TCRs per sample, with values ranging from about 20,000 to 750,000. TCRdb ran MiXCR on the 5' RACE reads and lists one entry per CDR3 protein. TCRdb's processing, not the authors', yielded these V and J calls. The sample includes around 82,000 distinct CDR3 sequences, more than 7% of them seen just once.

The chain combines TRBV12-5 with TRBJ1-5; D remains ambiguous. This TCR derives from a male donor in good health. The CDR3 loop reads CASGPGENQPQHF. In DNA, the CDR3 is TGTGCTAGTGGTCCCGGGGAAAATCAGCCCCAGCATTTT.